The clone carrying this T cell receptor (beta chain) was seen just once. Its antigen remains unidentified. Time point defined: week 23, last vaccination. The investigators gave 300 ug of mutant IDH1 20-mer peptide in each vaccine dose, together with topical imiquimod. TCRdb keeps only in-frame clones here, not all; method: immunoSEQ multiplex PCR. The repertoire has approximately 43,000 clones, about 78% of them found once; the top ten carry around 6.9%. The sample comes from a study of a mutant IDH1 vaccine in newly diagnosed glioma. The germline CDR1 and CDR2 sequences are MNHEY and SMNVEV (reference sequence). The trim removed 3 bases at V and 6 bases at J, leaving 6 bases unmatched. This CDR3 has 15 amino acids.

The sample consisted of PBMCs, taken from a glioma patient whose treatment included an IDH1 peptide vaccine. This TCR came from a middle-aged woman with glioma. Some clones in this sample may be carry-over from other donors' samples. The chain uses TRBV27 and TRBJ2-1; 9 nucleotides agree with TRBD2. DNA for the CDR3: TGTGCCAGCAGTTTGGCGGCGGGGGGGGGCAATGAGCAGTTCTTC. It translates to CASSLAAGGGNEQFF.